Following are 16 T cell receptor beta chains from one sample sequenced in a study of control samples from healthy donors and cancer patients. TCRdb's table, derived via immunoSEQ multiplex PCR, lists solely in-frame clones and lacks some. The sample records fewer than 200,000 clones, roughly 90% being singletons. The sequenced sample consisted of blood. The receptors here all came from a woman in her forties or fifties in good health.

The CDR3 sequence: CASRWVNQPQHF. CDR3 nucleotides: TGTGCCAGCAGATGGGTTAATCAGCCCCAGCATTTT. This rearrangement joins TRBV28 to TRBJ1-5; D not resolved. Germline CDR1 reads MDHEN; CDR2 reads SYDVKM. CDR3 length: 12 residues. The V end lost 6 bases, the J end lost 4 bases, and 7 bases lay between the germline ends.

The chain joins TRBV7-9 to TRBJ1-6; D perhaps matches TRBD1 (6 bases). From germline, CDR1 is SEHNR and CDR2 FQNEAQ (reference sequence). The CDR3 covers 14 residues. V was pared by 5 bases and J by 10 bases, with 15 bases between. The CDR3 region is CASSAWTDHSPLHF. In nucleotides, the CDR3 is TGTGCCAGCAGCGCGTGGACAGACCACTCACCCCTCCACTTT.

The chain couples TRBV3-1 (or the pseudogene TRBV3-2) to TRBJ1-2; D ambiguous. There are 15 residues in the CDR3. Germline CDR1 LGHDT, CDR2 YNNKEL (reference sequence). V dropped 1 base and J dropped 8 bases, with 17 bases sitting between them. CDR3 protein: CASSQVGSSLGGYTF. CDR3 coding DNA: TGTGCCAGCAGCCAAGTGGGGTCCAGTCTAGGAGGCTACACCTTC.

This sequence joins TRBV11-3 and TRBJ1-6; possible D gene TRBD1, 5 bases. CDR3 size: 13 residues. V was shortened by 6 bases and J by 10 bases, with 13 bases between the two germline ends. The germline CDR1 and CDR2 sequences are SGHNT and YENEEA. CDR3 protein: CASRLDSVSPLHF. In DNA, the CDR3 is TGTGCCAGCAGACTCGACAGTGTCTCACCCCTCCACTTT.

V is TRBV12-3 or TRBV12-4 and J is TRBJ2-7; weak D call: TRBD1 (5 bases). V lost 3 bases, J lost 4 bases, and 7 bases lay in between. The CDR3 covers 12 residues. The CDR3: CASSFQGYEQYF. The DNA of the CDR3 is TGTGCCAGCAGTTTTCAGGGTTACGAGCAGTACTTC.

The gene calls are TRBV5-4 and TRBJ2-5, with a weak D call TRBD2 (6 bases). Germline CDR1 is SGHNT and CDR2 is YYREEE (reference sequence). This CDR3 comprises 15 residues. V lost 2 bases, J lost 5 bases, and 16 bases lay in between. Here the CDR3 DNA reads TGTGCCAGCAGCTTTAGGATGGCTGGGGGGGAGACCCAGTACTTC. Translation: CASSFRMAGGETQYF.

The rearrangement joins TRBV27 to TRBJ1-6; D unresolved. The CDR3 covers 13 residues. V lost 10 bases, J lost 7 bases, and 14 bases lay in between. In germline, CDR1 is MNHEY, CDR2 SMNVEV (reference sequence). The CDR3 region is CATNLNANSPLHF. The CDR3 DNA is TGTGCCACCAACCTTAACGCCAATTCACCCCTCCACTTT.

This clone occurred a few times. This sequence joins TRBV10-3 and TRBJ1-5, with D tentatively TRBD1 (5 bases). Germline V lookup: CDR1 ENHRY, CDR2 SYGVKD. The V and J ends lost 8 bases and 4 bases respectively, with 9 bases between them. The CDR3 has 12 amino acids. The CDR3 region has the DNA TGTGCCATCGGACAAAAAAATCAGCCCCAGCATTTT. Its protein is CAIGQKNQPQHF.

This chain connects TRBV27 to TRBJ2-7; TRBD2 matches 7 bases. CDR3 length: 13 amino acids. Germline CDR1 MNHEY, CDR2 SMNVEV (reference sequence). The V and J ends lost 6 bases and 2 bases, in that order; junction bases with no gene match: 4. The CDR3 loop reads CASRAGRPYEQYF. In nucleotides, the CDR3 is TGTGCCAGCAGGGCCGGGAGGCCCTACGAGCAGTACTTC.

J is TRBJ2-1 and V is TRBV28, with a tentative D call TRBD2 (6 bases). Germline CDR1 reads MDHEN; CDR2 reads SYDVKM. The CDR3 length is 16 residues. V was clipped by 5 bases and J by 0 bases, with 14 bases between them. CDR3: CASSPISGSSYNEQFF. CDR3 nucleotides: TGTGCCAGCAGTCCCATTAGCGGATCCTCCTACAATGAGCAGTTCTTC.

This sequence joins TRBV7-2 and TRBJ1-1; perhaps TRBD1 as D (6 bases). This CDR3 has 16 amino acids. V lost 4 bases and J 0 bases, leaving 15 bases between the germline ends. The germline CDR1 and CDR2 sequences are SGHTA and FQGNSA. The CDR3 region has the DNA TGTGCCAGCAGCTGGGGGGGTTACAGGGTGAACACTGAAGCTTTCTTT. The encoded protein is CASSWGGYRVNTEAFF.

This sequence joins TRBV6-1 and TRBJ2-3, with 7 bases lining up with TRBD1. Germline V gives CDR1 MNHNS, CDR2 SASEGT. J gave up 2 bases and V 1 base, and 6 bases lay outside the gene matches. CDR3 length: 16 residues. CDR3 loop: CASSEGAQGYTDTQYF. CDR3 coding DNA: TGTGCCAGCAGTGAAGGAGCACAGGGGTACACAGATACGCAGTATTTT.

V gene TRBV6-5 combines with J gene TRBJ2-7; TRBD1 matches at 10 bases. Germline-derived CDR1 and CDR2 are MNHEY and SVGAGI. V was clipped by 5 bases and J by 5 bases; unmatched bases: 6. The length of the CDR3 is 14 residues. The CDR3 DNA is TGTGCCAGCAGTCCCGGGACAGGGGCCCACGAGCAGTACTTC. Translated: CASSPGTGAHEQYF.

V and J are TRBV5-4 and TRBJ2-3, with TRBD2 identical over 10 bases. Germline V gene sequence: CDR1 SGHNT, CDR2 YYREEE (reference sequence). CDR3 length: 15 residues. After removal of 9 bases from V and 6 bases from J, the junction contained 13 bases not matched to a gene. CDR3 in amino acids: CATKQSGGAGDTQYF. CDR3 coding DNA: TGTGCCACCAAGCAAAGCGGGGGGGCCGGCGATACGCAGTATTTT.

The chain has TRBV19 and TRBJ1-2; D possibly corresponds to TRBD1 (6 bases). The V and J ends lost 5 bases and 4 bases respectively, with 11 bases between them. This CDR3 is 13 amino acids long. The germline V gene has CDR1 LNHDA and CDR2 SQIVND (reference sequence). CDR3 bases: TGTGCCAGTAGTTGGCAGGGGCTCTATGGCTACACCTTC. Translated: CASSWQGLYGYTF.

The genes are TRBV5-1 and TRBJ2-3; 8 bases map to TRBD2. The CDR3 extends over 15 amino acids. The germline V gene has CDR1 SGHRS and CDR2 YFSETQ. V gave up 6 bases and J gave up 2 bases; unmatched junction bases: 8. CDR3 nucleotides: TGCGCCAGCACTCTCGGGGGGGGCACCACAGATACGCAGTATTTT. Translated, it gives CASTLGGGTTDTQYF.